The source of this T cell receptor beta chain is a study of blood T cell repertoires in COVID-19. Study summary: The samples span acute and convalescent COVID-19 from the United States, Italy and Spain. PBMCs, B-cell-depleted T cells, or T cells provided the cDNA or gDNA that made up the material.

Germline V gene data show CDR1 as SGHDN and CDR2 as FVKESK. The CDR3 contains 15 residues. V was clipped by 0 bases and J by 3 bases, with 8 bases between them. Per the authors' pipeline: Amplifying reference gene primers gave estimates of nucleated cell counts. Data came from immunoSEQ multiplex PCR; TCRdb stores just in-frame clones and leaves some out. That table gives V, J and clone size, and the DNA gave D and trimming. The top ten clones hold around 4% of a sample with 100,000 or so clones, 75% to 95% of them seen once. V and J are TRBV14 and TRBJ2-2, with D perhaps TRBD1 (5 bases). The receptor was derived from a man younger than 35 with acute or convalescent COVID-19. Sequencing was done on a sample of peripheral blood. For the CDR3, the DNA is TGTGCCAGCAGCCAAGATAGGGGCTACACCGGGGAGCTGTTTTTT. Protein: CASSQDRGYTGELFF.